The entry below gives a single T cell receptor beta chain sequence along with its context. Original analysis: By means of reference gene primer amplification, nucleated cell counts were estimated. Some clones are missing from TCRdb's copy, which holds only in-frame ones; the method was immunoSEQ multiplex PCR. V, J and clone size are those of that table, while D and trimming were read from the DNA. The profile shows roughly 400,000 clones, under 90% of them singletons. This specimen belongs to a study of blood T cell repertoires in COVID-19. About the research overall: T cells, B-cell-depleted T cells, or PBMCs supplied cDNA or gDNA.

Residents of 24 US areas, aged about 18 to 95 years, made up the participants. Cohort allocation depended upon clinical history that participants reported. J was trimmed by 3 bases and V by 6 bases; bases with no gene match: 6. The CDR3 is 15 amino acids. Germline lookup yields CDR1 SGHTA and CDR2 FQGTGA. This chain joins TRBV7-3 and TRBJ2-1; the match to TRBD2 covers 9 bases. This TCR was sampled from a woman aged 30 to 39 who had recovered from COVID-19. Material for sequencing was PBMCs or T cells enriched from blood (not recorded which). As DNA, the CDR3 is TGTGCCAGCAGTATAGCGGGGGCCAACTACAATGAGCAGTTCTTC. Residues: CASSIAGANYNEQFF.